This is a list of T cell receptor beta chains from one sample in a study of blood T cell repertoires in COVID-19. Here immunoSEQ multiplex PCR was the method, and the copy in TCRdb shows in-frame clones only, minus some. The repertoire holds 90,000 to 120,000 clones, with 65% to 80% as singletons. Sequenced: peripheral blood. The receptors originated from a man in his 70s with acute or convalescent COVID-19. The CDR3 runs from the conserved cysteine through the conserved F or W. A D gene is named only where the DNA matches it firmly. Only some rows state a clone size, as once, few, many or a class for expanded clones.

TRBJ1-2 | TRBV6-6 | - | - | TGTGCCAGCAGTTACGTCCTCCAGGGAAACGGCTACACCTTC | CASSYVLQGNGYTF
TRBJ1-3 | TRBV7-6 | - | TRBD1 | TGTGCCAGCAGCTTGACCCGAGACAGGGGCTCTGGAAACACCATATATTTT | CASSLTRDRGSGNTIYF
TRBJ2-1 | TRBV5-1 | - | TRBD2 | TGCGCCAGCAGCCCGACTAGCGGGGCCAACAATGAGCAGTTCTTC | CASSPTSGANNEQFF
TRBJ2-1 | TRBV3-1/TRBV3-2 | - | - | TGTGCCAGCAGCCAGGCCTTCGATGAGCAGTTCTTC | CASSQAFDEQFF
TRBJ1-2 | TRBV11-1 | - | - | TGTGCCAGCAGCATATACAGGGAGAGAGGATATGGCTACACCTTC | CASSIYRERGYGYTF
TRBJ2-6 | TRBV5-1 | - | TRBD1 | TGCGCCAGCAGCCCGACAGGGCCCGGGGCCAACGTCCTGACTTTC | CASSPTGPGANVLTF
TRBJ1-5 | TRBV9 | once | - | TGTGCCAGCAGCCCCGGGGGGGCCTCAAATCAGCCCCAGCATTTT | CASSPGGASNQPQHF
TRBJ1-5 | TRBV18 | - | TRBD1 | TGTGCCAGCTCACCTGAAGGGGGCGGAAATCAGCCCCAGCATTTT | CASSPEGGGNQPQHF
TRBJ1-2 | TRBV29-1 | - | - | TGCAGCGTGGGGGGGCAGCGCGGCTACACCTTC | CSVGGQRGYTF
TRBJ2-5 | TRBV5-1 | - | TRBD1 | TGCGCCAGCAGCGGCGGGACAGGGGGCTATCAAGAGACCCAGTACTTC | CASSGGTGGYQETQYF
TRBJ2-5 | TRBV6-5 | - | TRBD2 | TGTGCCAGCAGTATAGGACTAGCGGGCCAAGAGACCCAGTACTTC | CASSIGLAGQETQYF
TRBJ1-5 | TRBV5-5 | - | - | TGTGCCAGCAGCTTGGCCGGGAGCAATCAGCCCCAGCATTTT | CASSLAGSNQPQHF
TRBJ1-1 | TRBV12-3/TRBV12-4 | - | - | TGTGCCAGCAGTTTCGGGGAGAACACTGAAGCTTTCTTT | CASSFGENTEAFF
TRBJ2-7 | TRBV13 | - | TRBD1 | TGTGCCAGCAGCCTGAACAGGGGGCGGTACGAGCAGTACTTC | CASSLNRGRYEQYF
TRBJ2-1 | TRBV11-2 | once | TRBD2 | TGTGCCAGCAGCCTGACTAGCGGGGTATATGAGCAGTTCTTC | CASSLTSGVYEQFF
TRBJ1-2 | TRBV3-1/TRBV3-2 | - | - | TGTGCCAGCAGCCAAGATTACAGAATAAACTATGGCTACACCTTC | CASSQDYRINYGYTF
TRBJ1-5 | TRBV10-3 | - | TRBD1 | TGTGCCATCAGTGAGCAGGGAAGGGGGCAAAATCAGCCCCAGCATTTT | CAISEQGRGQNQPQHF
TRBJ2-7 | TRBV19 | few | TRBD1 | TGTGCCAGTAGTATTGCCAGGGGGCAGTTCTACGAGCAGTACTTC | CASSIARGQFYEQYF
TRBJ2-1 | TRBV7-3 | - | - | TGTGCCAGCAGCTTAGGGGGCGGGGGTGGCCCCTACAATGAGCAGTTCTTC | CASSLGGGGGPYNEQFF
TRBJ1-1 | TRBV5-1 | - | TRBD1 | TGCGCCAGCAGCTTATCAGGGGGAGAAGCTTTCTTT | CASSLSGGEAFF
TRBJ1-2 | TRBV11-2 | - | - | TGTGCCAGCAGCTTAGGCGGGGGCCTAGAAGCTAACTATGGCTACACCTTC | CASSLGGGLEANYGYTF
TRBJ2-5 | TRBV19 | - | TRBD2 | TGTGCCAGTAGCCCTACTAGCGGGGGCGTCCAAGAGACCCAGTACTTC | CASSPTSGGVQETQYF
TRBJ1-4 | TRBV7-9 | - | - | TGTGCCTCCGCGGGGATTAACTTTGAAAAACTGTTTTTT | CASAGINFEKLFF
TRBJ1-1 | TRBV7-9 | - | - | TGTGCCAGCAGCCGACAGGACACTGAAGCTTTCTTT | CASSRQDTEAFF
TRBJ1-5 | TRBV19 | few | - | TGTGCCAGTAGTAATCTTCCGACGGAGTTCAATCAGCCCCAGCATTTT | CASSNLPTEFNQPQHF
TRBJ1-1 | TRBV18 | - | - | TGTGCCAGCTCACCTCAGTTTCTTTCTGAAGCTTTCTTT | CASSPQFLSEAFF
TRBJ2-3 | TRBV11-2 | - | - | TGTGCCAGCAGCCTCCAGGGGATGGGAGTCACAGATACGCAGTATTTT | CASSLQGMGVTDTQYF
TRBJ1-2 | TRBV29-1 | - | TRBD1 | TGCAGCGTTGGGATTGGGACAGGTACTAACTATGGCTACACCTTC | CSVGIGTGTNYGYTF
TRBJ1-2 | TRBV7-2 | once | TRBD1 | TGTGCCAGCAGCCCCGACAGGGTTCTTGATGGCTACACCTTC | CASSPDRVLDGYTF
TRBJ1-5 | TRBV9 | - | - | TGTGCCAGCAGCGTCTCCGGGGGCAATCAGCCCCAGCATTTT | CASSVSGGNQPQHF
TRBJ2-7 | TRBV2 | - | - | TGTGCCAGCAGAAAACCGGGACAACCTTATGAGCAGTACTTC | CASRKPGQPYEQYF
TRBJ2-1 | TRBV20-1 | - | - | TGCAGTGCTAGTCGTTTTGGAGCATACAATGAGCAGTTCTTC | CSASRFGAYNEQFF
TRBJ1-1 | TRBV12-5 | few | - | TGTGCTAGTGGGCTATCAGGGGCTCCTGAAGCTTTCTTT | CASGLSGAPEAFF
TRBJ2-5 | TRBV25-1 | - | - | TGTGCCAGCAGTGTGATAGCCTTCCAAGAGACCCAGTACTTC | CASSVIAFQETQYF
TRBJ1-2 | TRBV5-5 | - | - | TGTGCCAGCAGCGGTGAGAACCTCTATGGCTACACCTTC | CASSGENLYGYTF
TRBJ1-2 | TRBV6-5 | - | - | TGTGCCAGCAGTTACGAGCGGGGGCTTAGCTATGGCTACACCTTC | CASSYERGLSYGYTF
TRBJ1-5 | TRBV18 | - | TRBD1 | TGTGCCAGCTCACTTGAGAGTGGGACAGGGGGCAATCAGCCCCAGCATTTT | CASSLESGTGGNQPQHF
TRBJ2-3 | TRBV19 | once | TRBD2 | TGTGCCAGTAGTATGGGGGGGGGAGGCACAGATACGCAGTATTTT | CASSMGGGGTDTQYF
TRBJ2-7 | TRBV9 | - | TRBD1 | TGTGCCAGCAGCGTAGCTCCGGACAGGTCCTACGAGCAGTACTTC | CASSVAPDRSYEQYF
TRBJ2-5 | TRBV7-2 | - | - | TGTGCCAGCAGCCCCTCGGTGGGCCCGGAGACCCAGTACTTC | CASSPSVGPETQYF
TRBJ2-7 | TRBV20-1 | - | - | TGCAGTCCTGGTGGCAGGGCTGGCGAGCAGTACTTC | CSPGGRAGEQYF
TRBJ1-3 | TRBV6-2/TRBV6-3 | - | - | TGTGCCAGCAGCCCCGAAGGAGCCGGAAACACCATATATTTT | CASSPEGAGNTIYF
TRBJ1-1 | TRBV5-4 | few | - | TGTGCCAGCAGCTTGCCGTTGGGCAGGGGCACTGAAGCTTTCTTT | CASSLPLGRGTEAFF
TRBJ1-1 | TRBV19 | - | - | TGTGCCAGTTGTCGGGGGGGGTACACTGAAGCTTTCTTT | CASCRGGYTEAFF
TRBJ2-7 | TRBV12-3/TRBV12-4 | - | - | TGTGCCAGCAGTTTACACGCTAACTACGAGCAGTACTTC | CASSLHANYEQYF
TRBJ1-4 | TRBV2 | - | - | TGTGCCAGCAGTGTTCGGCAGGGTCTGGGTGAAAAACTGTTTTTT | CASSVRQGLGEKLFF
TRBJ2-3 | TRBV7-3 | - | - | TGTGCCAGCAGCCGATTGGGGGGAAAGACAGATACGCAGTATTTT | CASSRLGGKTDTQYF
TRBJ2-2 | TRBV4-2 | - | TRBD2 | TGTGCCAGCACCTCGGGGGGCACCGGGGAGCTGTTTTTT | CASTSGGTGELFF
TRBJ2-1 | TRBV15 | - | - | TGTGCCACCAGGGTACCCGGGTATGAGCAGTTCTTC | CATRVPGYEQFF
TRBJ1-2 | TRBV6-6 | - | TRBD1 | TGTGCCAGCAGAACCGGGACAGGGGGATTGCGTTATGGCTACACCTTC | CASRTGTGGLRYGYTF
TRBJ2-7 | TRBV20-1 | - | - | TGCAGTGCTAGAGATCCGGACGAGCAGTACTTC | CSARDPDEQYF
TRBJ1-5 | TRBV6-7 | - | - | TGTGCCAGCAGGCGTGGGTCCCCCGGAGGCAATCAGCCCCAGCATTTT | CASRRGSPGGNQPQHF
TRBJ2-5 | TRBV7-3 | - | TRBD2 | TGTGCCAGCAGCCAAAGCGGGGGGGTGGAGACCCAGTACTTC | CASSQSGGVETQYF